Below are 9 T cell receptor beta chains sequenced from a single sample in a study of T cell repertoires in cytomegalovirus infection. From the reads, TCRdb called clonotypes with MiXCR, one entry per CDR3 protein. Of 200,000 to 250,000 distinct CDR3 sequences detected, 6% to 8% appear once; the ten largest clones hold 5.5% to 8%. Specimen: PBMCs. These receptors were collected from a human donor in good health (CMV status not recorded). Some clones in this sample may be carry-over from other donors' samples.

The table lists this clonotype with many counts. CDR3 nucleotides: TGCAGTGCTAGACGACAGGGGGGTGGCTACACCTTC. It codes for CSARRQGGGYTF. This chain links TRBV20-1 with TRBJ1-2; 9 nucleotides agree with TRBD1. The germline V gene has CDR1 DFQATT and CDR2 SNEGSKA (reference sequence). This CDR3 comprises 12 residues. V lost 2 bases to trimming and J lost 7 bases; unmatched junction nucleotides: 2.

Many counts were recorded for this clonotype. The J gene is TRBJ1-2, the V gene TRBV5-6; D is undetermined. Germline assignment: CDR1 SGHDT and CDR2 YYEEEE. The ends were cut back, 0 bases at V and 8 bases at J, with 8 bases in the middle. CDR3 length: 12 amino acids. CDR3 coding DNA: TGTGCCAGCAGCTTGGCCTTTGAGGGCTACACCTTC. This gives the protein CASSLAFEGYTF.

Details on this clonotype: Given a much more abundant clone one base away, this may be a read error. CDR3 sequence (DNA): TGCGCCAGCAGCTCGGGACAGGGAGGAACAGATACGCGGTATTTT. This gives the protein CASSSGQGGTDTRYF. The chain links TRBV5-1 to TRBJ2-3, with 9 bases fitting TRBD1. Germline V gene sequence: CDR1 SGHRS, CDR2 YFSETQ. This CDR3 contains 15 residues.

The CDR3 protein is CAYGTPNTDTQYF. The DNA for the CDR3 is TGTGCCTACGGGACACCAAACACAGATACGCAGTATTTT. The chain is built from TRBV30 and TRBJ2-3; D is possibly TRBD1 (6 bases). The CDR3 has 13 residues. In germline, CDR1 is GTSNPN, CDR2 SVGIG (reference sequence). Between the trimmed V and J ends, which lost 7 bases and 2 bases, there was a span of 13 bases. The full variable domain, completed using reference TRBV30 and TRBJ2-3, is SQTIHQWPATLVQPVGSPLSLECTVEGTSNPNLYWYRQAAGRGLQLLFYSVGIGQISSEVPQNLSASRPQDRQFILSSKKLLLSDSGFYLCAYGTPNTDTQYFGPGTRLTVL.

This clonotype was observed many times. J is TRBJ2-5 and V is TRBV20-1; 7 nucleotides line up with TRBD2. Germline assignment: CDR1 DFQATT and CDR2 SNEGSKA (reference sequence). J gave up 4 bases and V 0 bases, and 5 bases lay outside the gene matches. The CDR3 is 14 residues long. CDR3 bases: TGCAGTGCTAGAGAGGGAAAGCGGGGAGAGACCCAGTACTTC. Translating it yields CSAREGKRGETQYF.

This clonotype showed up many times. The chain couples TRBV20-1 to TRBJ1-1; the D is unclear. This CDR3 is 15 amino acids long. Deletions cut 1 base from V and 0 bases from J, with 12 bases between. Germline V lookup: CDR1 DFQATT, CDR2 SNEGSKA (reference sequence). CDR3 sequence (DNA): TGCAGTGCTAGAGGGCAGCTACTATTGAACACTGAAGCTTTCTTT. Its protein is CSARGQLLLNTEAFF.

The DNA for the CDR3 is TGTGCCAGCAGTCGCGCGGGGTGGAACACTGAAGCTTTCTTT. Its protein is CASSRAGWNTEAFF. The chain joins TRBV6-5 to TRBJ1-1; no firm D call. Germline V CDR1 and CDR2: MNHEY, SVGAGI. CDR3 length equals 14 residues. Trimming took 5 bases from V and 1 from J, leaving 11 bases between them.

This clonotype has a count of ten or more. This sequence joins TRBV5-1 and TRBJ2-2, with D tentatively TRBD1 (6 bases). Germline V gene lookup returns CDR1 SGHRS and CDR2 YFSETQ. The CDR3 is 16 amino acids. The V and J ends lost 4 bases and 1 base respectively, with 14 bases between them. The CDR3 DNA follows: TGCGCCAGCAGCCGCCCCACAGGGATGAACACCGGGGAGCTGTTTTTT. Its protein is CASSRPTGMNTGELFF. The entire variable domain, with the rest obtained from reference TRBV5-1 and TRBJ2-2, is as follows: KAGVTQTPRYLIKTRGQQVTLSCSPISGHRSVSWYQQTPGQGLQFLFEYFSETQRNKGNFPGRFSGRQFSNSRSEMNVSTLELGDSALYLCASSRPTGMNTGELFFGEGSRLTVL.

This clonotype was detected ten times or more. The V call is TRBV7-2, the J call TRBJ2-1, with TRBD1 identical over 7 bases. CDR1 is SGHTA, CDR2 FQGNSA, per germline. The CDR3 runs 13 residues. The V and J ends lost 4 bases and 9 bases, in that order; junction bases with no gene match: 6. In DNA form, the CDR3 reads TGTGCCAGCAGCTCCCCGAGGGGGCTTGAGCAGTTCTTC. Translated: CASSSPRGLEQFF.